This T cell receptor beta chain emerged from a study of T cells after posttransplantation cyclophosphamide. Broader study findings: Donor CD8+ memory clones often dominated recipient blood repertoires at later times. Recipient CMV seropositivity and CMV reactivation strongly tracked TRB clonality.

This clone was detected once. Its antigen is as yet unknown. Using immunoSEQ multiplex PCR, the repertoire was profiled, and TCRdb retains in-frame clones only, with some absent. The table shows some 49,000 clones, with almost 95% occurring only once. The sequencing sample was made of PBMCs. This sequence originates from a woman in her forties or fifties in good health and a related stem cell transplant donor.

The DNA of the CDR3 is TGCGCCAGCAGCTTGGTTGGGTCTCTGGGCGGAAACACCATATATTTT. It encodes CASSLVGSLGGNTIYF. The gene calls are TRBV5-1 and TRBJ1-3; no clear D. V was shortened by 0 bases and J by 4 bases, with 14 bases between the two germline ends. In germline, CDR1 is SGHRS, CDR2 YFSETQ. The CDR3 is 16 amino acids.